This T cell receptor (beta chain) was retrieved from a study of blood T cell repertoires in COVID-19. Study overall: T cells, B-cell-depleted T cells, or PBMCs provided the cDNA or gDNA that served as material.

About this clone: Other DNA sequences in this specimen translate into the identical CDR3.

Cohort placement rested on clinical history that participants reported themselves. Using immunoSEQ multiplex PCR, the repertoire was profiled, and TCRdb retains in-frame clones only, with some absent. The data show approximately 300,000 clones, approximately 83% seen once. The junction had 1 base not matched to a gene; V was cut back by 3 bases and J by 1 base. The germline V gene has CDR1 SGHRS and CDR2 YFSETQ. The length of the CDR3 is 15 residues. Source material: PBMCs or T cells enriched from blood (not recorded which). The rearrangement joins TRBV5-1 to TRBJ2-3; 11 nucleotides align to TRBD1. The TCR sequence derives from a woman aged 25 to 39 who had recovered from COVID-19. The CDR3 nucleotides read TGCGCCAGCAGCTCGGGACAGGGGGGCACAGATACGCAGTATTTT. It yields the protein CASSSGQGGTDTQYF.